A selection of T cell receptor beta chains follows, all from one sample in a study of OX40 agonist ivuxolimab in advanced cancers. Here immunoSEQ multiplex PCR was the method, and the copy in TCRdb shows in-frame clones only, minus some. This table holds about 72,000 clones, about nine tenths found once. The sample here was CD4+ or CD8+ T cells sorted from blood, taken in a trial of the OX40 agonist ivuxolimab. The receptors here all came from an adult with an advanced solid tumor such as melanoma, head and neck, liver or kidney cancer. CDR3s include the opening cysteine and the closing phenylalanine or tryptophan. The order of the fields is J gene, D gene, V gene, clone size, CDR3 protein, CDR3 DNA. D genes are given only for firm matches. Not every row has a clone size; where given, it reads once, few, many or a size class.

j_call: TRBJ2-5
d_call: TRBD1
v_call: TRBV6-1
clone_size: -
cdr3_aa: CASSERTGGAETQYF
cdr3_nt: TGTGCCAGCAGTGAGCGGACAGGGGGCGCGGAGACCCAGTACTTC

j_call: TRBJ2-4
d_call: -
v_call: TRBV5-6
clone_size: -
cdr3_aa: CASSLNGLGARIQYF
cdr3_nt: TGTGCCAGCAGCTTGAATGGTTTAGGGGCACGCATTCAGTACTTC

j_call: TRBJ2-1
d_call: -
v_call: TRBV28
clone_size: -
cdr3_aa: CASLGINNEQFF
cdr3_nt: TGTGCCAGCCTGGGAATTAACAATGAGCAGTTCTTC

j_call: TRBJ2-7
d_call: -
v_call: TRBV10-3
clone_size: -
cdr3_aa: CAGGPGEIEQYF
cdr3_nt: TGTGCCGGGGGACCAGGGGAGATCGAGCAGTACTTC

j_call: TRBJ1-1
d_call: -
v_call: TRBV30
clone_size: -
cdr3_aa: CAWSGTGNTEAFF
cdr3_nt: TGTGCCTGGAGCGGTACGGGAAACACTGAAGCTTTCTTT

j_call: TRBJ1-1
d_call: -
v_call: TRBV30
clone_size: few
cdr3_aa: CAWSSRTEAFF
cdr3_nt: TGTGCCTGGAGTAGCCGGACAGAAGCTTTCTTT

j_call: TRBJ2-1
d_call: -
v_call: TRBV27
clone_size: -
cdr3_aa: CASSPTNGYNEQFF
cdr3_nt: TGTGCCAGCAGTCCTACTAATGGCTACAATGAGCAGTTCTTC

j_call: TRBJ2-7
d_call: TRBD2
v_call: TRBV5-4
clone_size: once
cdr3_aa: CASSLNRGGAFREQYF
cdr3_nt: TGTGCCAGCAGCTTGAATCGCGGGGGGGCCTTTCGAGAGCAGTACTTC

j_call: TRBJ1-3
d_call: TRBD1
v_call: TRBV6-5
clone_size: -
cdr3_aa: CASSPDRAGNTIYF
cdr3_nt: TGTGCCAGCAGTCCTGACAGGGCTGGAAACACCATATATTTT

j_call: TRBJ1-1
d_call: -
v_call: TRBV30
clone_size: -
cdr3_aa: CAWRVLQLNTEAFF
cdr3_nt: TGTGCCTGGAGAGTGCTTCAACTGAACACTGAAGCTTTCTTT

j_call: TRBJ2-7
d_call: TRBD2
v_call: TRBV18
clone_size: -
cdr3_aa: CASSPGLADYEQYF
cdr3_nt: TGTGCCAGCTCACCGGGACTAGCGGACTACGAGCAGTACTTC

j_call: TRBJ2-3
d_call: TRBD1
v_call: TRBV6-1
clone_size: -
cdr3_aa: CASSEKWTGVEIF
cdr3_nt: TGTGCCAGCAGTGAAAAGTGGACAGGGGTAGAGATTTTT

j_call: TRBJ1-1
d_call: -
v_call: TRBV5-4
clone_size: -
cdr3_aa: CASSWGQWIQNTEAFF
cdr3_nt: TGTGCCAGCAGCTGGGGCCAATGGATCCAGAACACTGAAGCTTTCTTT

j_call: TRBJ1-2
d_call: -
v_call: TRBV2
clone_size: few
cdr3_aa: CASSEARRGYTF
cdr3_nt: TGTGCCAGCAGTGAGGCCCGGAGAGGCTACACCTTC